What follows describes a single T cell receptor beta chain. There is no known antigen for this receptor. Base qualities are not at hand, and no much larger clone is one base apart. The time point label, as the study defines it: persistent/refractory GD, antithyroid drugs over 5 years with positive TRAb. For both TCR sequencing and RNA sequencing, RNA was extracted from PBMCs in TRIzol. The diagnosis of Graves' disease followed American Thyroid Association guidelines. The patients came from an endocrinology department in Xi'an, China. From each patient, approximately 10 milliliters of peripheral blood was collected into an EDTA anticoagulant tube. Ficoll Paque Plus density gradient separation was used to isolate PBMCs, and no further T cell sorting was performed. RNA quality was checked with an Agilent 2100 Bioanalyzer and agarose gel, and concentration with a NanoDrop 2000. Trimming costs V 5 bases and J 3 bases, and their ends lie 19 bases apart. The CDR3 runs 17 amino acids, cysteine and phenylalanine included. The retained sequence is limited to the CDR3, 51 bases, with the frame set at the first base. From a lookup of the germline V gene, CDR1 and CDR2 are SGHNT and YENEEA.

The library was produced with multiplex PCR. The run used an Illumina HiSeq 4000. TCR beta libraries were built with iRepertoire HTBI primers and Arm-PCR amplification of CDR3 regions. Before sequencing, the PCR products went through gel purification. As for the authors' bioinformatics: A total of 62 TRBV and 14 TRBJ segments were identified across samples and were used for gene usage analysis of CDR3 amino acid clonotypes. Filtered high-quality paired reads were merged into contigs using COPE and FqMerger. Contigs were aligned with BLAST to IMGT TRBV, TRBD and TRBJ reference genes, and CDR3 was defined per IMGT. Any clonotype with a frequency above 0.1% was counted as a highly expanded clone. Shannon entropy served as the measure of repertoire diversity, while the Gini coefficient captured V-J evenness. A clonotype found in more than one individual was treated as public. TCRdb reanalyzed the raw reads on its own, using fastp at Q25 for trimming and MiXCR for clone calling, and kept in-frame beta chains. Records with the same CDR3 protein are collapsed into one entry carrying the most frequent genes and DNA. The V and J calls reflect TCRdb's pipeline rather than the authors' work. The sample records around 450,000 distinct CDR3 sequences, 20% to 25% of which are singletons. The ten biggest clones cover less than 9% of the sample.

The data derive from a study of regulatory T cells in long-lasting Graves disease (dated by TCRdb to the early 2020s). Describing the broader study: Persistent Graves' disease meant more than 5 years of antithyroid drug treatment with TSH receptor autoantibodies that stayed positive. The study was conducted in China and was registered as a clinical trial. This study used TCR sequencing and RNA sequencing of peripheral blood to compare persistent Graves' disease patients against newly diagnosed Graves' disease patients. In the clinical cohort, patients with persistent Graves' disease had used antithyroid drugs for an average of roughly 10 years. A total of around 35 samples were covered by TCR sequencing, comprising approximately 13 persistent and about 20 newly diagnosed Graves' disease patients. Overall study outcomes, separate from this receptor: Sequencing and analysis were limited to the TCR beta chain. The study examined only peripheral blood because the primary lesion, thyroid tissue, could not be accessed. TRBV28, TRBJ1-2 and TRBJ2-5 were preferentially used in persistent disease, while TRBV20-1 and TRBJ2-1 were favored in newly diagnosed disease. As a limitation, the authors acknowledged that the small sample size may reduce accuracy. Persistent patients shared more public clonotypes among themselves (fewer than 3,000) than newly diagnosed patients did (about 1,000). Persistent Graves' disease patients showed lower TCR Shannon entropy and fewer highly expanded clones than newly diagnosed patients, suggesting clonal expansion.

The sequence came from a female donor with Graves disease. Sequencing used peripheral blood mononuclear cells (PBMCs), obtained when the disease was refractory, from a patient treated with antithyroid drugs. The V and J segments used are TRBV11-3 and TRBJ2-2; the D segment could be TRBD2, given 6 matching bases. The bases are TGTGCCAGCAGCCCCCCCCCGGGGGTTAAGGACACCGGGGAGCTGTTTTTT. Its amino acids are CASSPPPGVKDTGELFF. The reference TRBV11-3 and TRBJ2-2 proteins fill in what lies around the CDR3, so the full variable domain reads EAGVVQSPRYKIIEKKQPVAFWCNPISGHNTLYWYLQNLGQGPELLIRYENEEAVDDSQLPKDRFSAERLKGVDSTLKIQPAELGDSAVYLCASSPPPGVKDTGELFFGEGSRLTVL.